One sample yielded the 27 T cell receptor beta chains listed below, sequenced in a study of post-analysis software for immune sequencing data. Prepared TCR beta cDNA libraries contained unique molecular identifiers. TCRdb reprocessed the PCR reads via MiXCR and lists one record per CDR3 protein. The data contain about half a million distinct CDR3 sequences, 30% to 40% of them seen just once; the ten biggest clones take up 6%. Their target antigens are unknown. Study results and caveats: Patients had higher frequencies than controls of about five TRBV segments, including TRBV5-6, TRBV5-1 and TRBV20-1.

Sequences were obtained from blood. These receptors were taken from a girl younger than 18 with multiple sclerosis.

V is TRBV5-1 and J is TRBJ2-6; weak D call: TRBD1 (6 bases). Germline V gene data show CDR1 as SGHRS and CDR2 as YFSETQ. This CDR3 spans 17 amino acids. V shed 2 bases and J shed 1 base, with 13 bases lying between them. CDR3 nucleotides: TGCGCCAGCAGCTTTCAGGGGTTGAGTTCTGGGGCCAACGTCCTGACTTTC. Translation: CASSFQGLSSGANVLTF.

This clonotype has more than one count but fewer than ten. This chain uses TRBV6-5 with TRBJ2-1, with a possible D match to TRBD1 (5 bases). CDR1 and CDR2 from the germline V gene are MNHEY and SVGAGI. This CDR3 comprises 14 residues. V was trimmed by 4 bases and J by 3 bases, leaving 10 bases between them. For the CDR3, the DNA is TGTGCCAGCAGTTGGGCACAGGACTACAATGAGCAGTTCTTC. Protein product: CASSWAQDYNEQFF.

This clonotype was detected a few times. This rearrangement joins TRBV5-5 to TRBJ2-2, with D unresolved. CDR1 SGHKS and CDR2 YYEKEE come from the germline V gene (reference sequence). This CDR3 comprises 15 residues. V lost 2 bases and J 0 bases, leaving 8 bases between the germline ends. The CDR3 reads CASSFNTANTGELFF. Here the CDR3 DNA reads TGTGCCAGCAGCTTTAACACCGCGAACACCGGGGAGCTGTTTTTT.

This sequence joins TRBV7-2 and TRBJ2-1; TRBD2 might be the D (5 bases). The length of the CDR3 is 14 residues. V was pared by 1 base and J by 6 bases, with 10 bases between. Germline lookup yields CDR1 SGHTA and CDR2 FQGNSA. CDR3 region: CASSLGRAGNEQFF. CDR3 sequence (DNA): TGTGCCAGCAGCTTAGGGCGGGCGGGCAATGAGCAGTTCTTC.

The chain employs TRBV20-1 and TRBJ1-1; a possible D gene is TRBD1 (5 bases). Looked up from germline, CDR1 is DFQATT and CDR2 is SNEGSKA (reference sequence). The CDR3 loop spans 14 amino acids. V was trimmed by 3 bases and J by 3 bases, leaving 14 bases between them. CDR3 protein: CSARSQGLDTEAFF. Here the CDR3 DNA reads TGCAGTGCTAGGAGTCAGGGCTTGGACACTGAAGCTTTCTTT.

In its sample, this clonotype was seen many times. This rearrangement joins TRBV5-1 to TRBJ2-7; D is perhaps TRBD1 or TRBD2 (5 bases each). The CDR3 runs to 15 residues. Germline V gene sequence: CDR1 SGHRS, CDR2 YFSETQ. V lost 4 bases, J lost 6 bases, and 20 bases lay in between. The CDR3 region has the DNA TGCGCCAGCAGCCGAACCCCCCTAAACGGGGCCGAGCAGTACTTC. Translation: CASSRTPLNGAEQYF.

J is TRBJ2-7 and V is TRBV29-1; TRBD2 matches 12 bases. Germline V lookup: CDR1 SQVTM, CDR2 ANQGSEA. The V gene end was trimmed by 7 bases and the J gene end by 5 bases; junction bases not matched to a gene: 3. The CDR3 is 12 residues long. The DNA for the CDR3 is TGCAGCGCCGGACTAGCGGGGAACGAGCAGTACTTC. This encodes CSAGLAGNEQYF.

This clonotype was detected only a few times. The chain combines TRBV20-1 with TRBJ1-5; D is ambiguous. The germline CDR1 and CDR2 sequences are DFQATT and SNEGSKA (reference sequence). CDR3 size: 11 residues. Trimming cost V 7 bases and J 7 bases, with 11 bases left between them. CDR3 region: CSDEAAQPQHF. CDR3 sequence (DNA): TGCAGTGACGAGGCAGCCCAGCCCCAGCATTTT.

This clonotype turned up a few times. The rearrangement uses TRBV5-5 and TRBJ2-5; D is perhaps TRBD1 (5 bases). The DNA end favors TRBJ2-7, so the J call may be wrong. Germline lookup yields CDR1 SGHKS and CDR2 YYEKEE (reference sequence). The length of the CDR3 is 17 residues. The CDR3 DNA sequence: TGTGCCAGCAGCTCGCTATGGGCTCCAGGGTCCGTCAACGAGCAGTACTTC. Residues: CASSSLWAPGSVNEQYF.

The chain couples TRBV5-1 to TRBJ2-1, with 10 bases aligning to TRBD2. Per the germline V gene, CDR1 is SGHRS and CDR2 is YFSETQ. The CDR3 sequence is 16 residues long. V lost 0 bases and J lost 5; bases outside the gene matches: 5. The CDR3 loop is CASSLEAGGPHNEQFF. The CDR3 nucleotides read TGCGCCAGCAGCTTGGAAGCGGGAGGGCCCCACAATGAGCAGTTCTTC.

This clonotype has a handful of counts. The CDR3 protein is CASSLRTSGGATDTQYF. CDR3 nucleotides: TGTGCCAGCAGCCTCCGGACTAGCGGGGGGGCAACAGATACGCAGTATTTT. The chain carries TRBV3-1 and TRBJ2-3; 15 nucleotides match TRBD2. Looked up from germline, CDR1 is LGHDT and CDR2 is YNNKEL (reference sequence). Unmatched junction bases numbered 5, after V lost 4 bases and J lost 3 bases. The CDR3 runs to 17 residues.

V and J are TRBV4-2 and TRBJ1-1, with 9 bases fitting TRBD1. J gave up 4 bases and V 5 bases, and 5 bases lay outside the gene matches. Germline assignment: CDR1 LGHNA and CDR2 YNFKEQ. This CDR3 spans 14 amino acids. The CDR3, as DNA: TGTGCCAGCAGCACAGGACAGGGGACCACTGAAGCTTTCTTT. Translating it yields CASSTGQGTTEAFF.

This clonotype was seen more than once but under ten times. The J gene is TRBJ1-5, the V gene TRBV5-1; 7 bases match TRBD1. Germline loops: CDR1 SGHRS, CDR2 YFSETQ. The CDR3 totals 14 residues. Trimming cost V 2 bases and J 2 bases; bases outside gene matches: 1. The CDR3 DNA is TGCGCCAGCAGCTTTACAGGGGGCAATCAGCCCCAGCATTTT. Protein sequence: CASSFTGGNQPQHF.

The CDR3 DNA follows: TGTGCCATCAGTGATAGCGGCAGAGGGTACGGGCAGTACTTC. Encoded protein: CAISDSGRGYGQYF. The V call is TRBV10-3, the J call TRBJ2-4; D is perhaps TRBD2 (6 bases). Trimming removed 3 bases at V and 13 bases at J, with 19 bases between. The CDR3 totals 14 residues. CDR1 and CDR2 (germline): ENHRY, SYGVKD.

The chain is built from TRBV6-6 and TRBJ2-7, with D possibly being TRBD2 (5 bases). The germline gives CDR1 MNHNY, CDR2 SVGAGI (reference sequence). The CDR3 is 14 amino acids. The V and J ends lost 2 bases and 0 bases respectively, with 8 bases between them. CDR3 nucleotides: TGTGCCAGCAGTTACGGGGAGAGCTCCTACGAGCAGTACTTC. Protein: CASSYGESSYEQYF.

The sample holds a few counts of this clonotype. This chain connects TRBV27 to TRBJ2-5, with 9 bases matching TRBD1. Unmatched junction bases numbered 9, after V lost 5 bases and J lost 2 bases. This CDR3 is 16 amino acids long. Germline loops: CDR1 MNHEY, CDR2 SMNVEV (reference sequence). The CDR3 region has the DNA TGTGCCAGCAGTGCTACCCCGGGACAGGGTCAAGAGACCCAGTACTTC. It yields the protein CASSATPGQGQETQYF.

This clonotype came up a few times. V gene TRBV5-5 combines with J gene TRBJ2-7; the match to TRBD2 covers 8 bases. CDR3 length equals 16 residues. V shed 5 bases, J shed 4 bases, and the junction held 14 bases outside the gene matches. The germline V gene has CDR1 SGHKS and CDR2 YYEKEE (reference sequence). CDR3 in amino acids: CASSLLRGGRTYEQYF. CDR3 coding DNA: TGTGCCAGCAGTTTACTGCGCGGGGGGCGAACTTACGAGCAGTACTTC.

The sample holds a few counts of this clonotype. The gene calls are TRBV3-1 and TRBJ2-5; D could derive from TRBD1 or TRBD2 (5 bases each). Trimming removed 6 bases from V and 2 bases from J, with 13 bases in between. CDR1 and CDR2 (germline): LGHDT, YNNKEL (reference sequence). The CDR3 runs to 14 residues. CDR3 sequence (DNA): TGTGCCAGCAGGGGAGTGGGGCTACAAGAGACCCAGTACTTC. It specifies CASRGVGLQETQYF.

This clonotype showed up just a few times. The chain combines TRBV6-2 or TRBV6-3 with TRBJ2-1; a possible D gene is TRBD1 (6 bases). Trimming shortened V by 5 bases and J by 7 bases, and 12 bases separated the two germline ends. The length of the CDR3 is 13 residues. Germline V CDR1 and CDR2: MNHEY, SVGEGT. The CDR3 region is CASSPSRGNEQFF. The DNA for the CDR3 is TGTGCCAGCAGTCCGTCCAGGGGAAATGAGCAGTTCTTC.

This clonotype was observed a few times. This chain connects TRBV7-9 to TRBJ1-4; 7 bases agree with TRBD1. V shed 2 bases and J 8 bases; nucleotides not matched to a gene: 2. Per the germline V gene, CDR1 is SEHNR and CDR2 is FQNEAQ (reference sequence). This CDR3 has 13 amino acids. CDR3 loop: CASSLSDREKLFF. The CDR3, as DNA: TGTGCCAGCAGCTTATCGGACAGGGAAAAACTGTTTTTT. The variable domain in full, completed from reference TRBV7-9 and TRBJ1-4, reads DTGVSQNPRHKITKRGQNVTFRCDPISEHNRLYWYRQTLGQGPEFLTYFQNEAQLEKSRLLSDRFSAERPKGSFSTLEIQRTEQGDSAMYLCASSLSDREKLFFGSGTQLSVL.

This clonotype showed up just a few times. The CDR3 is CSVESGAATDTQYF. The CDR3 DNA reads as TGCAGCGTTGAAAGCGGGGCCGCGACAGATACGCAGTATTTT. The chain joins TRBV29-1 to TRBJ2-3; TRBD2 matches at 7 bases. From germline, CDR1 is SQVTM and CDR2 ANQGSEA. The CDR3 is 14 amino acids. Trimming at V came to 2 bases and at J to 3 bases, leaving 5 bases not matched to a gene.

This clonotype occurred a few times. This chain links TRBV15 with TRBJ1-6; 10 positions agree with TRBD1. V gave up 0 bases and J gave up 6 bases; unmatched junction bases: 8. Per the germline V gene, CDR1 is LNHNV and CDR2 is YYDKDF (reference sequence). The CDR3 is 18 amino acids. CDR3 loop: CATSRDIVGQGVNSPLHF. As DNA, the CDR3 is TGTGCCACCAGCAGAGATATCGTTGGACAGGGGGTTAATTCACCCCTCCACTTT.

This clonotype has a handful of counts. V is TRBV7-9 and J is TRBJ2-7, with 7 positions matching TRBD2. The CDR3 is made up of 17 amino acids. The ends lost 5 bases at V and 0 bases at J; junction bases unmatched: 13. Germline loops: CDR1 SEHNR, CDR2 FQNEAQ (reference sequence). CDR3 in amino acids: CASSPPVAGESSYEQYF. The CDR3 DNA follows: TGTGCCAGCAGCCCCCCCGTGGCGGGGGAAAGCTCCTACGAGCAGTACTTC.

This clonotype was picked up a small number of times. The chain is built from TRBV6-1 and TRBJ2-5; D is possibly TRBD1 (6 bases). The V gene lost 2 bases and the J gene lost 4 bases, with 17 bases spanning the gap. Germline V gene lookup returns CDR1 MNHNS and CDR2 SASEGT. This CDR3 is built from 16 residues. CDR3 in amino acids: CASSEQGSLLRETQYF. The CDR3 DNA reads as TGTGCCAGCAGTGAACAGGGGTCCCTCCTGCGAGAGACCCAGTACTTC.

This chain connects TRBV28 to TRBJ2-3; 7 bases line up with TRBD2. V lost 8 bases and J lost 2; bases outside the gene matches: 16. Germline-derived CDR1 and CDR2 are MDHEN and SYDVKM. This CDR3 contains 17 residues. CDR3 DNA sequence: TGTGCCAGCGTTCCCTCTTCGGGCGGGGGTTACACAGATACGCAGTATTTT. Translated, it gives CASVPSSGGGYTDTQYF.

The table lists this clonotype with a few counts. This chain connects TRBV18 to TRBJ2-7, with D unclear. The CDR3 length is 14 residues. In germline, CDR1 is KGHSH, CDR2 LQKENI. The V end lost 2 bases, the J end lost 4 bases, and 12 bases lay between the germline ends. The CDR3 sequence is CASSPGTEKYEQYF. CDR3 DNA sequence: TGTGCCAGCTCACCAGGCACGGAGAAGTACGAGCAGTACTTC.

This clonotype occurred a few times. At one boundary the junction diverges from the germline segment, which might be a read error. This chain connects TRBV7-3 to TRBJ1-2; the D is unclear. CDR1 SGHTA and CDR2 FQGTGA come from the germline V gene. The length of the CDR3 is 11 residues. Here the CDR3 reads CASRLSYGYTF. The CDR3, as DNA: TGTGCCAGCCGCTTAAGCTATGGCTACACCTTC.